The subject of this entry is one T cell receptor beta chain. Germline V gene data show CDR1 as SGDLS and CDR2 as YYNGEE. The CDR3 is 16 amino acids. Trimming took 4 bases from V and 0 from J; bases not matched to a gene: 7. The data stem from a study of T cell changes during pregnancy in multiple sclerosis. Using immunoSEQ multiplex PCR, the repertoire was profiled, and TCRdb retains in-frame clones only, with some absent. The data hold tens of thousands of clones, with about 88% observed a single time. The clonotype comes from a female donor with multiple sclerosis, enrolled in a pregnancy study. The V call is TRBV9, the J call TRBJ2-3; 8 nucleotides agree with TRBD2. The sample was CD4+ T cells from peripheral blood mononuclear cells, taken in the first trimester of pregnancy. The CDR3 bases are TGTGCCAGCAGCTCTACTAGCGGAGCTAGCACAGATACGCAGTATTTT. Amino acids: CASSSTSGASTDTQYF.